This entry lists 30 T cell receptor beta chains sequenced from one sample in a study of cytomegalovirus exposure and HLA in healthy donors. This PCR relied on a set of 60 Vbeta primers and 13 Jbeta primers. Sequenced by immunoSEQ multiplex PCR; TCRdb stores in-frame clones only, minus some. The table shows around 150,000 clones, with about four fifths occurring only once. Sequencing used PBMCs. The source of these receptors is a man aged 30 to 45 in good health.

The CDR3 nucleotides read TGTGCCAGCAGCCCTCTAGCGGTACGGATTGATGAGCAGTTCTTC. Translated, it gives CASSPLAVRIDEQFF. The chain combines TRBV9 with TRBJ2-1; 7 positions match TRBD2. Per germline, CDR1 SGDLS and CDR2 YYNGEE. CDR3 length: 15 residues. J was trimmed by 8 bases and V by 4 bases; bases with no gene match: 12.

The V and J genes are TRBV28 and TRBJ1-5, with a weak D call TRBD1 (5 bases). The CDR3 has 19 residues. V was clipped by 5 bases and J by 0 bases, with 23 bases between them. Germline-derived CDR1 and CDR2 are MDHEN and SYDVKM. In DNA form, the CDR3 reads TGTGCCAGCAGTCTACGCGACAGTCTGCCTCTTTATAGCAATCAGCCCCAGCATTTT. It is translated as CASSLRDSLPLYSNQPQHF.

As regards this clone: The sample contains more than one DNA sequence encoding this CDR3. This sequence joins TRBV23-1 and TRBJ2-5, with D uncertain. TRBV23-1 qualifies as an ORF whose function is uncertain. The CDR3 is 14 residues long. V was cut by 4 bases and J by 3 bases, with 12 bases left in between. This CDR3 reads CASSPPGRKETQYF. Here the CDR3 DNA reads TGCGCCAGCAGTCCCCCCGGTAGAAAAGAGACCCAGTACTTC.

This clone was counted a single time. The V call is TRBV6-1, the J call TRBJ2-7; 9 bases agree with TRBD2. The germline V gene encodes CDR1 MNHNS and CDR2 SASEGT. V shed 1 base and J 2 bases; nucleotides not matched to a gene: 3. The CDR3 extends over 15 amino acids. For the CDR3, the DNA is TGTGCCAGCAGTGAAGTACGCGGGAGGGCCTACGAGCAGTACTTC. Protein: CASSEVRGRAYEQYF.

This clone was counted once. This chain uses TRBV4-3 with TRBJ2-7, with 8 bases identical to TRBD1. This CDR3 region has 17 residues. Trimming at V came to 6 bases and at J to 0 bases, leaving 13 bases not matched to a gene. Germline loops: CDR1 LGHNA, CDR2 YSLEER. For the CDR3, the DNA is TGCGCCAGCAGTACGCTTGCCCAGGGGGCGTACTCCTACGAGCAGTACTTC. This codes for CASSTLAQGAYSYEQYF.

The CDR3 region has the DNA TGTGCCAGCAGCCCTATAGCGGGAGTTACAGATACGCAGTATTTT. Amino acids: CASSPIAGVTDTQYF. The rearrangement joins TRBV7-9 to TRBJ2-3; 9 bases are a match to TRBD2. Germline trimming cut 5 bases from V and 3 bases from J; bases unmatched to any gene: 6. Looked up from germline, CDR1 is SEHNR and CDR2 is FQNEAQ (reference sequence). This CDR3 contains 15 residues.

The chain uses TRBV6-1 and TRBJ2-7, with a tentative D call TRBD1 (6 bases). CDR3 size: 12 residues. Trimming removed 7 bases from V and 7 bases from J, with 14 bases in between. Germline CDR1 reads MNHNS; CDR2 reads SASEGT. The CDR3 sequence: CASKTGGREQYF. DNA of the CDR3: TGTGCCAGCAAGACAGGAGGCCGGGAGCAGTACTTC.

V gene TRBV13 combines with J gene TRBJ1-1; D remains unclear. CDR3 length equals 14 residues. Germline V gives CDR1 PRHDT, CDR2 FYEKMQ (reference sequence). Trimming left V 1 base short and J 2 bases short, with 8 bases between. For the CDR3, the DNA is TGTGCCAGCAGCTTAGCAGGAAGAAACACTGAAGCTTTCTTT. Translated, it gives CASSLAGRNTEAFF.

The chain couples TRBV6-5 to TRBJ2-5; D is ambiguous. The CDR3 totals 15 residues. Germline CDR1 MNHEY, CDR2 SVGAGI. Trimming pared 0 bases from V and 1 base from J, leaving 9 bases between. The CDR3 DNA follows: TGTGCCAGCAGTTACTCGTATCAGGCCCAAGAGACCCAGTACTTC. Protein: CASSYSYQAQETQYF.

This chain joins TRBV4-3 and TRBJ2-2, with no clear D. The germline V gene has CDR1 LGHNA and CDR2 YSLEER. Trimming stripped 4 bases from V and 5 bases from J, with 5 bases between. The CDR3 has 12 amino acids. For the CDR3, the DNA is TGCGCCAGCAGCCCTAGAACCGGGGAGCTGTTTTTT. This encodes CASSPRTGELFF.

The chain joins TRBV11-2 to TRBJ2-3; D is uncertain. Germline CDR1 is SGHAT and CDR2 is FQNNGV. V shed 0 bases and J shed 0 bases, with 10 bases lying between them. This CDR3 contains 16 residues. CDR3 sequence: CASSLEGGLSTDTQYF. CDR3 coding DNA: TGTGCCAGCAGCTTAGAAGGTGGGCTAAGCACAGATACGCAGTATTTT.

This clone has a handful of counts. The gene calls are TRBV7-3 and TRBJ2-3; TRBD2 agrees at 8 bases. The J segment lost 0 bases and the V segment lost 3 bases, leaving 2 bases of the junction unmatched. The CDR3 is 15 residues long. Germline V CDR1 and CDR2: SGHTA, FQGTGA. As DNA, the CDR3 is TGTGCCAGCAGCTTTAGCGGGGTCAGCACAGATACGCAGTATTTT. This encodes CASSFSGVSTDTQYF.

A single count supports this clone. The genes are TRBV19 and TRBJ2-2, with no clear D. The V end lost 0 bases, the J end lost 6 bases, and 8 bases lay between the germline ends. The length of the CDR3 is 14 residues. CDR1 and CDR2 from the germline V gene are LNHDA and SQIVND (reference sequence). Written as DNA, the CDR3 is TGTGCCAGTAGTATAGATAGTTGGTCCGGGGAGCTGTTTTTT. Residues: CASSIDSWSGELFF.

V and J are TRBV4-1 and TRBJ2-3, with D perhaps TRBD2 (5 bases). The V gene lost 0 bases and the J gene lost 2 bases, with 15 bases spanning the gap. CDR1 MGHRA and CDR2 YSYEKL come from the germline V gene. CDR3 size: 17 residues. In DNA form, the CDR3 reads TGCGCCAGCAGCCAAGATCCCGGGGAGCGCCTCACAGATACGCAGTATTTT. This codes for CASSQDPGERLTDTQYF.

V and J are TRBV4-1 and TRBJ1-4; 9 bases fit TRBD1. CDR1 is MGHRA, CDR2 YSYEKL, per germline. CDR3 size: 20 residues. V dropped 4 bases and J dropped 4; count of bases not matched to a gene: 19. The CDR3 DNA sequence: TGCGCCAGCAGCCCCCAACCCGGGACAGGGTCCAGTACGGTTAATGAAAAACTGTTTTTT. It translates to CASSPQPGTGSSTVNEKLFF.

This chain connects TRBV4-2 to TRBJ2-2; 8 bases match TRBD1. J gave up 1 base and V 0 bases, and 4 bases lay outside the gene matches. The CDR3 totals 17 residues. Germline CDR1 is LGHNA and CDR2 is YNFKEQ. CDR3 coding DNA: TGTGCCAGCAGCCAAGATTCGGGACAGGTGAACACCGGGGAGCTGTTTTTT. Its protein product is CASSQDSGQVNTGELFF.

This clone has only one observation. The CDR3 coding sequence is TGCGCCAGCAGCCAAGAGGGCCCCGCGGGACGCACAGATACGCAGTATTTT. Its translation: CASSQEGPAGRTDTQYF. This chain connects TRBV4-1 to TRBJ2-3; a possible D gene is TRBD2 (6 bases). V shed 0 bases and J shed 1 base, with 14 bases lying between them. Germline V CDR1 and CDR2: MGHRA, YSYEKL. This CDR3 comprises 17 residues.

This chain uses TRBV5-1 with TRBJ2-3; 10 nucleotides align to TRBD2. This CDR3 is built from 14 residues. The J segment lost 5 bases and the V segment lost 5 bases, leaving 5 bases of the junction unmatched. Germline V gene data show CDR1 as SGHRS and CDR2 as YFSETQ. CDR3 in amino acids: CASRSGRALDTQYF. The CDR3 region has the DNA TGCGCCAGCAGAAGCGGGAGGGCCTTAGATACGCAGTATTTT.

V and J are TRBV19 and TRBJ2-1, with 8 bases matching TRBD2. From germline, CDR1 is LNHDA and CDR2 SQIVND (reference sequence). This CDR3 is built from 16 residues. The junction had 5 bases not matched to a gene; V was cut back by 4 bases and J by 0 bases. The CDR3 region has the DNA TGTGCCAGTAGTAGAGAAAGCGGGGGCTCCTACAATGAGCAGTTCTTC. Translated, it gives CASSRESGGSYNEQFF.

V is TRBV2 and J is TRBJ1-6; TRBD1 is a possible D gene (5 bases). V lost 7 bases and J 5 bases, leaving 12 bases between the germline ends. The CDR3 covers 14 residues. Germline loops: CDR1 SNHLY, CDR2 FYNNEI. In DNA, the CDR3 is TGTGCCAGCACCGAAAGGGGTAATAATTCACCCCTCCACTTT. It yields the protein CASTERGNNSPLHF. The whole variable domain, filled in from reference TRBV2 and TRBJ1-6, reads EPEVTQTPSHQVTQMGQEVILRCVPISNHLYFYWYRQILGQKVEFLVSFYNNEISEKSEIFDDQFSVERPDGSNFTLKIRSTKLEDSAMYFCASTERGNNSPLHFGNGTRLTVT.

The gene calls are TRBV11-3 and TRBJ1-4; 10 nucleotides align to TRBD1. After removal of 8 bases from V and 5 bases from J, the junction contained 2 bases not matched to a gene. Germline V gene data show CDR1 as SGHNT and CDR2 as YENEEA. This CDR3 spans 13 amino acids. The DNA of the CDR3 is TGTGCCAGCGGGGGACAGGGGAATGAAAAACTGTTTTTT. This translates into CASGGQGNEKLFF.

CDR3 in DNA: TGTGCCAGCAACCGTAGCGGGAAGCCCTACAATGAGCAGTTCTTC. It codes for CASNRSGKPYNEQFF. The chain joins TRBV7-3 to TRBJ2-1; 8 bases align to TRBD2. This CDR3 has 15 residues. J was trimmed by 2 bases and V by 7 bases; bases with no gene match: 7. CDR1 and CDR2 from the germline V gene are SGHTA and FQGTGA.

V is TRBV9 and J is TRBJ1-3; the D is unclear. Trimming stripped 3 bases from V and 0 bases from J, with 7 bases between. The CDR3 is 14 amino acids. Per germline, CDR1 SGDLS and CDR2 YYNGEE. The CDR3 here is CASSARSSGNTIYF. The CDR3 DNA reads TGTGCCAGCAGCGCGAGAAGCTCTGGAAACACCATATATTTT.

J is TRBJ1-6 and V is TRBV18; D gene ambiguous. Trimming cost V 3 bases and J 10 bases, with 22 bases left between them. This CDR3 comprises 17 residues. The germline gives CDR1 KGHSH, CDR2 LQKENI. CDR3 DNA: TGTGCCAGCTCACCGACCTCTCCGGGCCCCGGAGGGTCACCCCTCCACTTT. It is translated as CASSPTSPGPGGSPLHF.

CDR3 coding DNA: TGTGCCAGCTGGGACAGAAATTTCACCGGGGAGCTGTTTTTT. Protein product: CASWDRNFTGELFF. The V gene is TRBV2, the J gene TRBJ2-2; 7 bases map to TRBD1. CDR1 is SNHLY and CDR2 is FYNNEI in the germline V gene. V shed 8 bases and J 4 bases; nucleotides not matched to a gene: 7. CDR3 length: 14 amino acids.

J is TRBJ2-7 and V is TRBV10-2; tentative D call: TRBD1 (6 bases). The CDR3 has 14 amino acids. Trimming stripped 3 bases from V and 2 bases from J, with 11 bases between. In germline, CDR1 is WSHSY, CDR2 SAAADI. The CDR3 spells CASSDTGSAYEQYF. DNA for the CDR3: TGCGCCAGCAGTGATACAGGGTCGGCCTACGAGCAGTACTTC.

The rearrangement links TRBV9 to TRBJ1-1, with D perhaps TRBD1 (5 bases). Germline CDR1 and CDR2: SGDLS and YYNGEE. The CDR3 covers 15 residues. Deletions cut 3 bases from V and 0 bases from J, with 12 bases between. CDR3 bases: TGTGCCAGCAGCGACGGCGGGGCCATGAACACTGAAGCTTTCTTT. Protein product: CASSDGGAMNTEAFF.

This chain connects TRBV5-4 to TRBJ2-1; the D is unclear. With 0 bases removed from V and 0 bases from J, the gap between germline ends came to 4 bases. CDR1 and CDR2 from the germline V gene are SGHNT and YYREEE (reference sequence). This CDR3 comprises 14 residues. The CDR3 reads CASSLESSYNEQFF. As DNA, the CDR3 is TGTGCCAGCAGCTTGGAGAGCTCCTACAATGAGCAGTTCTTC. Full variable domain (outside the CDR3, taken from reference TRBV5-4 and TRBJ2-1): ETGVTQSPTHLIKTRGQQVTLRCSSQSGHNTVSWYQQALGQGPQFIFQYYREEENGRGNFPPRFSGLQFPNYSSELNVNALELDDSALYLCASSLESSYNEQFFGPGTRLTVL.

As DNA, the CDR3 is TGTGCCAGCTCGGCTACGACAGGGTGGGATGAGCAGTTCTTC. Translated, it gives CASSATTGWDEQFF. The chain links TRBV18 to TRBJ2-1, with 7 bases matching TRBD1. CDR1 is KGHSH and CDR2 is LQKENI in the germline V gene. Trimming cost V 6 bases and J 8 bases; bases outside gene matches: 10. This CDR3 has 14 amino acids. Full variable domain (remainder filled in from reference TRBV18 and TRBJ2-1): NAGVMQNPRHLVRRRGQEARLRCSPMKGHSHVYWYRQLPEEGLKFMVYLQKENIIDESGMPKERFSAEFPKEGPSILRIQQVVRGDSAAYFCASSATTGWDEQFFGPGTRLTVL.

DNA for the CDR3: TGTGCCAGCAGCCACCCGACAGGGAACACTGAAGCTTTCTTT. Protein: CASSHPTGNTEAFF. This sequence joins TRBV5-5 and TRBJ1-1, with D possibly TRBD1 on 6 matching bases. The V end lost 4 bases, the J end lost 1 base, and 11 bases lay between the germline ends. The CDR3 is 14 amino acids. Germline V gene data show CDR1 as SGHKS and CDR2 as YYEKEE (reference sequence).